These T cell receptor beta chains were read from a single sample in a study of blood T cell repertoires in COVID-19. Clones were read by immunoSEQ multiplex PCR, and TCRdb kept only the in-frame ones, dropping some. The table shows approximately 38,000 clones, with approximately 86% occurring only once. The sample comprised peripheral blood. The source is a human donor in a cohort sampled during active COVID-19. CDR3s include the opening cysteine and the closing phenylalanine or tryptophan. Fields, in order: clone size, J gene, V gene, D gene, CDR3 protein, CDR3 DNA. D genes are given only for firm matches. Not every row has a clone size; where given, it reads once, few, many or a size class.

>.|TRBJ2-5|TRBV5-3|TRBD2
CARSSYTSGRRETQYF
TGTGCCAGAAGCTCTTACACTAGCGGGAGAAGAGAGACCCAGTACTTC
>.|TRBJ1-2|TRBV19|.
CASRDNYGYTF
TGTGCCAGTCGAGATAACTATGGCTACACCTTC
>once|TRBJ2-3|TRBV5-1|.
CASSTGTSTDTQYF
TGCGCCAGCAGCACCGGGACAAGCACAGATACGCAGTATTTT
>.|TRBJ1-3|TRBV28|.
CASSLSAGPDSGNTIYF
TGTGCCAGCAGTTTATCTGCAGGGCCAGACTCTGGAAACACCATATATTTT
>.|TRBJ2-7|TRBV29-1|TRBD1
CSVVLRGRGVYEQYF
TGCAGCGTAGTCCTAAGGGGGCGCGGTGTCTACGAGCAGTACTTC
>few|TRBJ1-1|TRBV11-2|.
CASSPYPQGFDTEAFF
TGTGCCAGCAGCCCTTATCCACAGGGTTTTGACACTGAAGCTTTCTTT
>.|TRBJ1-5|TRBV23-1|.
CASSHGRDSRDQPQHF
TGCGCCAGCAGTCATGGACGTGACAGTCGGGATCAGCCCCAGCATTTT
>.|TRBJ2-1|TRBV7-2|TRBD1
CASSPRTGQGEQFF
TGTGCCAGCAGCCCCCGGACAGGCCAGGGTGAGCAGTTCTTC
>.|TRBJ1-5|TRBV27|TRBD1
CASSPDRGYQPQHF
TGTGCCAGCAGTCCGGACAGGGGGTATCAGCCCCAGCATTTT
>.|TRBJ2-3|TRBV4-1|.
CASSHPELADTQYF
TGCGCCAGCAGCCACCCGGAGCTGGCAGATACGCAGTATTTT
>.|TRBJ2-7|TRBV19|.
CASSIRPGSPYEQYF
TGTGCCAGTAGTATAAGACCCGGGAGCCCCTACGAGCAGTACTTC
>once|TRBJ1-2|TRBV4-1|TRBD1
CASSRSSSGQDNYGYTF
TGCGCCAGCAGCCGATCAAGTAGCGGACAGGATAACTATGGCTACACCTTC
>.|TRBJ1-1|TRBV11-2|.
CASSSLQGWRAFF
TGTGCCAGCAGCTCGTTGCAGGGGTGGAGAGCTTTCTTT
>.|TRBJ2-7|TRBV4-3|.
CASSQDLPIGAYHRHEQYF
TGCGCCAGCAGCCAAGATTTGCCGATAGGGGCATACCACCGCCACGAGCAGTACTTC
>.|TRBJ1-1|TRBV19|.
CASSIGSGNTEAFF
TGTGCCAGTAGTATTGGTTCAGGGAACACTGAAGCTTTCTTT
>.|TRBJ2-7|TRBV3-1/TRBV3-2|TRBD2
CASTLAGGNNEQYF
TGTGCCAGTACACTCGCGGGAGGGAACAACGAGCAGTACTTC
>.|TRBJ2-5|TRBV30|TRBD1
CAWSLPLTGDRGGETQYF
TGTGCCTGGAGCCTACCCCTGACCGGGGACAGGGGGGGAGAGACCCAGTACTTC
>.|TRBJ1-6|TRBV6-6|TRBD1
CASSFRQGQDNSPLHF
TGTGCCAGCAGTTTTCGACAGGGGCAGGATAATTCACCCCTCCACTTT
>.|TRBJ2-5|TRBV5-1|TRBD2
CASSRTSGRRETQYF
TGCGCCAGCAGCCGGACTAGCGGGAGGAGAGAGACCCAGTACTTC
>.|TRBJ2-3|TRBV11-1|.
CASSLAHTDTQYF
TGTGCCAGCAGCTTAGCCCATACAGATACGCAGTATTTT
>.|TRBJ2-2|TRBV15|.
CATSRDQGLSNTGELFF
TGTGCCACCAGCAGAGACCAGGGCTTATCGAACACCGGGGAGCTGTTTTTT
>.|TRBJ2-5|TRBV7-3|TRBD2
CASSPRGPASGRQETQYF
TGTGCCAGCAGCCCCCGGGGGCCGGCTAGCGGGCGGCAAGAGACCCAGTACTTC
>.|TRBJ2-7|TRBV9|TRBD2
CASSVLSGGYEQYF
TGTGCCAGCAGCGTTCTGAGCGGGGGGTACGAGCAGTACTTC
>.|TRBJ1-4|TRBV28|.
CASSLRGGNEKLFF
TGTGCCAGCAGTTTACGGGGGGGTAATGAAAAACTGTTTTTT
>.|TRBJ2-7|TRBV5-1|TRBD2
CASSLGAGATNGEQYF
TGCGCCAGCAGCTTGGGAGCGGGGGCCACTAACGGGGAGCAGTACTTC
>.|TRBJ1-2|TRBV30|TRBD1
CAWSTGQGGANYGYTF
TGTGCCTGGAGTACGGGACAGGGGGGGGCGAACTATGGCTACACCTTC
>.|TRBJ1-1|TRBV7-9|TRBD1
CASSLDRGRSTEAFF
TGTGCCAGCAGCTTAGACAGGGGGCGTTCCACTGAAGCTTTCTTT
>few|TRBJ1-4|TRBV18|.
CASSPTVQDEKLFF
TGTGCCAGCTCACCCACGGTTCAGGATGAAAAACTGTTTTTT
>.|TRBJ1-2|TRBV3-1/TRBV3-2|.
CASSLSRGYGYTF
TGTGCCAGCAGCCTGAGCAGGGGTTATGGCTACACCTTC
>.|TRBJ2-7|TRBV28|TRBD2
CASRPKGGLAAYEQYF
TGTGCCAGCAGACCCAAAGGGGGACTAGCCGCCTACGAGCAGTACTTC
>.|TRBJ2-3|TRBV7-2|TRBD2
CASRRTSGNTDTQYF
TGTGCCAGCAGGCGGACTAGCGGAAACACAGATACGCAGTATTTT
>.|TRBJ1-6|TRBV28|.
CASSYPSGTLYNSPLHF
TGTGCCAGCAGTTACCCATCGGGGACACTCTATAATTCACCCCTCCACTTT
>few|TRBJ1-1|TRBV3-1/TRBV3-2|TRBD1
CASSRGTGGSEAFF
TGTGCCAGCAGCCGGGGGACAGGGGGCAGTGAAGCTTTCTTT
>.|TRBJ1-1|TRBV10-3|.
CASQTTVNTEAFF
TGTGCCAGCCAGACAACCGTAAACACTGAAGCTTTCTTT
>.|TRBJ1-4|TRBV7-9|.
CASSRPGKLFF
TGTGCCAGCAGCCGACCGGGTAAACTGTTTTTT
>once|TRBJ2-7|TRBV7-2|.
CASKKDRLAYEQYF
TGTGCCAGCAAGAAAGACAGACTGGCCTACGAGCAGTACTTC
>.|TRBJ2-7|TRBV10-3|TRBD2
CAISESGGGIYEQYF
TGTGCCATCAGTGAGTCGGGCGGGGGAATCTACGAGCAGTACTTC
>.|TRBJ1-1|TRBV2|TRBD1
CASSERGRRTEAFF
TGTGCCAGCAGTGAAAGGGGGCGCCGGACTGAAGCTTTCTTT
>.|TRBJ2-1|TRBV12-5|.
CASGLELVGPYSSYNEQFF
TGTGCTAGTGGTTTGGAACTAGTTGGGCCTTATAGCTCCTACAATGAGCAGTTCTTC
>.|TRBJ2-1|TRBV5-4|TRBD2
CASSESSGTYNEQFF
TGTGCCAGCAGCGAGTCTAGCGGGACCTACAATGAGCAGTTCTTC
>.|TRBJ1-2|TRBV29-1|.
CSVEGGQPLSGYTF
TGCAGCGTTGAAGGGGGGCAACCTCTCAGTGGCTACACCTTC
>once|TRBJ1-2|TRBV6-1|TRBD1
CASSETGTAYGYTF
TGTGCCAGCAGTGAGACTGGGACAGCATATGGCTACACCTTC
>.|TRBJ2-5|TRBV3-1/TRBV3-2|TRBD1
CASSVRTGGGETQYF
TGTGCCAGCAGCGTCCGGACAGGGGGCGGAGAGACCCAGTACTTC
>.|TRBJ1-2|TRBV5-1|TRBD1
CASSLDAGGNGYTF
TGCGCCAGCAGCTTGGATGCAGGGGGCAATGGCTACACCTTC
>once|TRBJ1-1|TRBV12-5|TRBD1
CASGSTGTAPGMAFF
TGTGCTAGTGGTTCTACCGGGACAGCTCCCGGAATGGCTTTCTTT
>.|TRBJ1-5|TRBV18|.
CASSPRGSQSQPQHF
TGTGCCAGCTCACCACGAGGAAGCCAAAGTCAGCCCCAGCATTTT
>.|TRBJ2-1|TRBV19|.
CASSMFGSGIKNEQFF
.
>.|TRBJ2-7|TRBV5-5|.
CASSLAGSRAAYEQYF
TGTGCCAGCAGCTTGGCCGGGAGTCGGGCCGCCTACGAGCAGTACTTC
>.|TRBJ2-7|TRBV21-1|.
CASSKEVPQVGRVSYEQYF
TGTGCCAGCAGCAAAGAAGTTCCGCAGGTTGGGAGGGTCTCCTACGAGCAGTACTTC
>.|TRBJ2-7|TRBV5-6|TRBD2
CASSLGGGDYEQYF
TGTGCCAGCAGCTTGGGCGGGGGTGACTACGAGCAGTACTTC
>.|TRBJ2-1|TRBV4-3|TRBD2
CASSQVLSGAASSYNEQFF
TGCGCCAGCAGCCAAGTGTTAAGCGGGGCGGCCAGCTCCTACAATGAGCAGTTCTTC
>once|TRBJ2-1|TRBV5-1|.
CASRGILALDNEQFF
TGCGCCAGCAGAGGTATACTAGCCCTCGACAATGAGCAGTTCTTC
>medium-sized|TRBJ1-2|TRBV2|.
CASSERGNGYTF
TGTGCCAGCAGTGAGAGGGGGAATGGCTACACCTTC
>once|TRBJ2-1|TRBV18|TRBD2
CASSSIAGGRDEQFF
TGTGCCAGCTCATCAATAGCGGGGGGGCGCGATGAGCAGTTCTTC
>.|TRBJ2-2|TRBV15|TRBD1
CATSRDLWDRGAGELFF
TGTGCCACCAGCAGAGATTTATGGGACAGGGGCGCCGGGGAGCTGTTTTTT
>.|TRBJ2-3|TRBV13|TRBD2
CASSARLAGGRAQYF
TGTGCCAGCAGCGCCCGACTAGCGGGAGGCCGTGCGCAGTATTTT
>.|TRBJ1-4|TRBV6-5|.
CASSHYSGVDEKLFF
TGTGCCAGCAGTCACTACAGCGGCGTTGATGAAAAACTGTTTTTT
>.|TRBJ1-4|TRBV28|.
CAISLAATNEKLFF
TGTGCCATTAGCCTTGCAGCAACTAATGAAAAACTGTTTTTT